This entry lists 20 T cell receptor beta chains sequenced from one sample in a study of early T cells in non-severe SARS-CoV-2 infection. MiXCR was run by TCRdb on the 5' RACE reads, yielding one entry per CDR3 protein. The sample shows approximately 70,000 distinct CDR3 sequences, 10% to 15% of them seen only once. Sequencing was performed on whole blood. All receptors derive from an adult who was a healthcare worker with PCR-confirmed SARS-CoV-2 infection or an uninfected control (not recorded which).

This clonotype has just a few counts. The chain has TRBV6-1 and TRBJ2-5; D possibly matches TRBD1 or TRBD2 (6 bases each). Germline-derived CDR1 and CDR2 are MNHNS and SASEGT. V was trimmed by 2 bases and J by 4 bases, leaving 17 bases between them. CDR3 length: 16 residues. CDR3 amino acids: CASSEPGDPGAETQYF. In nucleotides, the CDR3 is TGTGCCAGCAGTGAACCCGGGGACCCGGGGGCAGAGACCCAGTACTTC.

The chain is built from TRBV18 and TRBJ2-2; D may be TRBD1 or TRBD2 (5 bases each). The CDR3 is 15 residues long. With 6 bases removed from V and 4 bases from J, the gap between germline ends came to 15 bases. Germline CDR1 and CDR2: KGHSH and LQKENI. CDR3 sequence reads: CASSPGPTGTGELFF. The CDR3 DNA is TGTGCCAGCTCGCCGGGACCGACGGGCACCGGGGAGCTGTTTTTT.

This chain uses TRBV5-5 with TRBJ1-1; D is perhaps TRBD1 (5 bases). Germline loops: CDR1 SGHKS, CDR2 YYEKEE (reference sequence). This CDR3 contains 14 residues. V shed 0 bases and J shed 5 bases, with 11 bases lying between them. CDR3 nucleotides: TGTGCCAGCAGCTTGGCCGTGGGGGATACTGAAGCTTTCTTT. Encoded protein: CASSLAVGDTEAFF.

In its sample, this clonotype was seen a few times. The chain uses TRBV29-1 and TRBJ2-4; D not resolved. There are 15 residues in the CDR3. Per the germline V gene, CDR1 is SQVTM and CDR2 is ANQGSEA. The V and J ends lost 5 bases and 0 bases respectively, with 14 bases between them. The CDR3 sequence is CSVSYSDRAKNIQYF. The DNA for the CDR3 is TGCAGCGTTTCCTACTCGGATAGAGCCAAAAACATTCAGTACTTC.

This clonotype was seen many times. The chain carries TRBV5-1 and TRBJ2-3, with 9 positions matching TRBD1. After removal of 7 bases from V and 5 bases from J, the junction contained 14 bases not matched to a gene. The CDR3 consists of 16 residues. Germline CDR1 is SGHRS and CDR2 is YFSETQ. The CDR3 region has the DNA TGCGCCAGCGCCCTTTCGATGACAGGGGGGGAAGATACGCAGTATTTT. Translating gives CASALSMTGGEDTQYF.

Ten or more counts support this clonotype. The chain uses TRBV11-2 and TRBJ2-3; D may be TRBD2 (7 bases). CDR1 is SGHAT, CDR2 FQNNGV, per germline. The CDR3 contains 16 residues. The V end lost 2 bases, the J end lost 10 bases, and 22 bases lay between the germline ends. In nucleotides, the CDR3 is TGTGCCAGCAGCTTATCCTCGGGGGGCCCCTCCCAATCGCAGTATTTT. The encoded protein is CASSLSSGGPSQSQYF.

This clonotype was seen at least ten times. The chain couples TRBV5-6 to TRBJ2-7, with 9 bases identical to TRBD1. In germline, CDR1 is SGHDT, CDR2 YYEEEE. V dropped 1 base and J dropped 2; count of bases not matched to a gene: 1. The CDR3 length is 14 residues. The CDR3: CASSLTGGAYEQYF. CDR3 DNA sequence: TGTGCCAGCAGCTTGACAGGGGGCGCCTACGAGCAGTACTTC.

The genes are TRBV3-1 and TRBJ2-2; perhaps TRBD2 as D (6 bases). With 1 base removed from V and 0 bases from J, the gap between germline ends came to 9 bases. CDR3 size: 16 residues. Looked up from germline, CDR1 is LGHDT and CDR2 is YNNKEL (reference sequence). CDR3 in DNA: TGTGCCAGCAGCCAAGGGGTAGCGGCGAACACCGGGGAGCTGTTTTTT. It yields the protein CASSQGVAANTGELFF.

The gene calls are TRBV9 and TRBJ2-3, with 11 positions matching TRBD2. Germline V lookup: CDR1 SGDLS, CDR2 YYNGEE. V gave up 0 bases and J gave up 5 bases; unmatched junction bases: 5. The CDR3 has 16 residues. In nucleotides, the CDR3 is TGTGCCAGCAGCGTAGGTACTAGCGGGAGTGGAGATACGCAGTATTTT. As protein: CASSVGTSGSGDTQYF.

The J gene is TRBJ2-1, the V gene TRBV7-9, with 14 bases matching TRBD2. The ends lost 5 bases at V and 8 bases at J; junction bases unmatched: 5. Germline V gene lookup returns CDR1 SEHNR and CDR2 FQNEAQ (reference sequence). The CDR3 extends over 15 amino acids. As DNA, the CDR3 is TGTGCCAGCAGCCGGACTAGCGGGAGGTCGGATGAGCAGTTCTTC. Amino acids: CASSRTSGRSDEQFF.

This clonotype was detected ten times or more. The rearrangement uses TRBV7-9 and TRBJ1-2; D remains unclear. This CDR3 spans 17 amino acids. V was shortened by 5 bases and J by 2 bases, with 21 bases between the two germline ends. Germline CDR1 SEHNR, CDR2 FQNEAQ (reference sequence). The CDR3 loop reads CASSALLGGQVNYGYTF. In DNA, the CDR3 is TGTGCCAGCAGCGCCCTGCTGGGCGGCCAAGTCAACTATGGCTACACCTTC.

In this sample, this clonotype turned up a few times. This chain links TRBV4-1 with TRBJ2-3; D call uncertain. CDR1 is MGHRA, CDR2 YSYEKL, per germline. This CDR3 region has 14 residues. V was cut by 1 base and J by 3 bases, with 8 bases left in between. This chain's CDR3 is CASSQARSTDTQYF. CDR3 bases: TGCGCCAGCAGCCAAGCCAGGAGTACAGATACGCAGTATTTT.

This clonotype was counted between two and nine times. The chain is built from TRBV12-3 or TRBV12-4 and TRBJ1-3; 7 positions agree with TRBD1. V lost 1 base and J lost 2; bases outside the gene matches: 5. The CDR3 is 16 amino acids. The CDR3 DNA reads TGTGCCAGCAGTTTAGGTCCCGGGACAGCTGGAAACACCATATATTTT. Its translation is CASSLGPGTAGNTIYF.

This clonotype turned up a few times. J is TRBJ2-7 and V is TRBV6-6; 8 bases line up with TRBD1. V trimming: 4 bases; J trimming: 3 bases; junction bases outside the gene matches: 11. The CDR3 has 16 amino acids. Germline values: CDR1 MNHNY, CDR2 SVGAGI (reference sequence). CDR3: CASSSPPGQGDYEQYF. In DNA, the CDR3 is TGTGCCAGCAGTTCTCCCCCCGGACAGGGAGACTACGAGCAGTACTTC.

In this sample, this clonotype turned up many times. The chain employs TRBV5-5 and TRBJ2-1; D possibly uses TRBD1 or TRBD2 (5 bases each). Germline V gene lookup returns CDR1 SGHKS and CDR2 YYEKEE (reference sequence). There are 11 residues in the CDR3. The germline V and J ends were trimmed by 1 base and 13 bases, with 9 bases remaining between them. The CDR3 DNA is TGTGCCAGCAGCTTGAGGGGAGTTCAGTTCTTC. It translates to CASSLRGVQFF.

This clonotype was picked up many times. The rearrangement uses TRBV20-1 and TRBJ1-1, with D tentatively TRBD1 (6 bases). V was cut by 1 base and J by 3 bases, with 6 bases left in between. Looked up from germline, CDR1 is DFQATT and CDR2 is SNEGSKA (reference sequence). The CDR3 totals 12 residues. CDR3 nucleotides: TGCAGTGCTAGAGCAGGGGACACTGAAGCTTTCTTT. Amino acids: CSARAGDTEAFF.

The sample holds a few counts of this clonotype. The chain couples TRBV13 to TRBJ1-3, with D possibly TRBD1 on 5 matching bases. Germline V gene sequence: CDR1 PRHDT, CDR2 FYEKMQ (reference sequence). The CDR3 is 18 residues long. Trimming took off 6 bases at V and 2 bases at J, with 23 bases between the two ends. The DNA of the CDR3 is TGTGCCAGCAGGCAACATCTGACACTGGGACTGCCTGGAAACACCATATATTTT. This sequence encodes CASRQHLTLGLPGNTIYF. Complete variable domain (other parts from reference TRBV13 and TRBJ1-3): AAGVIQSPRHLIKEKRETATLKCYPIPRHDTVYWYQQGPGQDPQFLISFYEKMQSDKGSIPDRFSAQQFSDYHSELNMSSLELGDSALYFCASRQHLTLGLPGNTIYFGEGSWLTVV.

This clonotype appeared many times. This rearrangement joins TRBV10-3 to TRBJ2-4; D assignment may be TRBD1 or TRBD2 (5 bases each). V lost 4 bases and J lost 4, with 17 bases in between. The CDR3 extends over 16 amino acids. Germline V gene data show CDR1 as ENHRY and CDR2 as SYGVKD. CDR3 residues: CAISASPGAPKNIQYF. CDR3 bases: TGTGCCATCAGTGCCTCTCCCGGGGCCCCTAAAAACATTCAGTACTTC.

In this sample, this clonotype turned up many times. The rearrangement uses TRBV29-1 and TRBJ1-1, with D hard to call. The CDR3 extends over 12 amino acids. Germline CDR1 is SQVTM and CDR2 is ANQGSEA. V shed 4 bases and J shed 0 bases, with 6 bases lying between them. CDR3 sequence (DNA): TGCAGCGTTGCTGGACTGAACACTGAAGCTTTCTTT. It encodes CSVAGLNTEAFF.

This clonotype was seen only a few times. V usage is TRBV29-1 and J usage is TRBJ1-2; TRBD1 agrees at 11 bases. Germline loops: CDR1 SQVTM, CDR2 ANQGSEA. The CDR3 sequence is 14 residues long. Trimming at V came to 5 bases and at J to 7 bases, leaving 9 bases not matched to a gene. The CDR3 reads CSVLWTGGIVGYTF. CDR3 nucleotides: TGCAGCGTTTTATGGACAGGGGGCATCGTTGGCTACACCTTC. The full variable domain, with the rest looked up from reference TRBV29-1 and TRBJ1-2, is SAVISQKPSRDICQRGTSLTIQCQVDSQVTMMFWYRQQPGQSLTLIATANQGSEATYESGFVIDKFPISRPNLTFSTLTVSNMSPEDSSIYLCSVLWTGGIVGYTFGSGTRLTVV.